What follows describes a single TCR beta chain. It has no known antigen specificity. No much larger clone exists at a distance of one base, and base qualities are not known. This sample was taken from a study of control samples from healthy donors and cancer patients (TCRdb year 2020). Reading from cysteine to phenylalanine, the CDR3 counts 12 amino acids. Just CDR3 DNA is preserved here, 36 bases in frame from base 1. Via the germline V gene, CDR1 is MGHDK and CDR2 SYGVNS. The germline ends are 5 bases apart after V is trimmed by 1 base and J by 4 bases. The library was generated by the immunoSEQ multiplex PCR assay. In TCRdb, the immuneACCESS table is reduced to in-frame sequences with V and J assigned. These tables do not hold every clone; where another copy was compared, an unresolved V gene accounts for under half, and the others remain unexplained. Recorded for this sample are roughly 40,000 clones; roughly 92% of them occurred a single time. The ten biggest clones cover 3% to 4.5% of the sample.

This TCR came from a woman in her 50s in good health. This receptor chain uses TRBV25-1 and TRBJ2-7; the D gene cannot be named for sure. The sequencing input was blood. The encoded CDR3 is CASSEFKYEQYF. The nucleotide sequence reads as follows: TGTGCCAGCAGTGAATTCAAATACGAGCAGTACTTC.